The source of this T cell receptor (beta chain) is a study of T-cell reconstitution after alpha-beta-depleted transplantation in children. Overall study findings and caveats: The study traced high day-60 TCRbeta diversity in some patients to surviving recipient T cells and thymic progenitors. T-cell counts and diversity at one year following transplant were attributed mainly to newly produced T cells. Reported findings indicate that, about two months after transplant, alpha-beta T cells came from several hundred expanded clones, which were derived from non-depleted graft cells.

This CDR3 comprises 16 residues. CDR1 LNHDA and CDR2 SQIVND come from the germline V gene (reference sequence). With 4 bases clipped from V and 3 bases from J, the junction kept 9 bases outside the gene matches. Using unique molecular identifiers, the investigators prepared the TCRbeta library. In TCRdb, the PCR reads were re-called with MiXCR into one record per CDR3 protein. This sample yields about 300,000 distinct CDR3 sequences, of which 10% are seen a single time; over 6% belongs to the top ten. On this clonotype: Its target is unknown.

V is TRBV19 and J is TRBJ2-7; TRBD1 aligns across 10 bases. This sample comprised PBMCs, obtained before TCRalphabeta/CD19-depleted stem cell transplant. The TCR originated in a boy younger than two with acute myeloid leukemia, due to receive a stem cell transplant. This CDR3 is CASSTPRTGGDYEQYF. CDR3 coding DNA: TGTGCCAGTAGTACTCCCCGGACAGGGGGGGACTACGAGCAGTACTTC.